These 5 T cell receptor beta chains were sequenced from one sample in a study of control samples from healthy donors and cancer patients. Data came from immunoSEQ multiplex PCR; TCRdb stores just in-frame clones and leaves some out. The sample has roughly 95,000 clones; about 89% are singletons. The sample comprised blood. The receptors derive from a woman aged 25 to 39 in good health.

J is TRBJ2-3 and V is TRBV5-5; D perhaps matches TRBD2 (5 bases). Germline assignment: CDR1 SGHKS and CDR2 YYEKEE (reference sequence). The CDR3 spans 17 residues. Trimming stripped 9 bases from V and 0 bases from J, with 23 bases between. This CDR3 reads CATKPRGVLWSTDTQYF. CDR3 DNA sequence: TGTGCCACTAAACCCCGGGGTGTACTCTGGAGCACAGATACGCAGTATTTT.

This chain links TRBV19 with TRBJ1-1; no reliable D call. Germline V gene data show CDR1 as LNHDA and CDR2 as SQIVND (reference sequence). V lost 3 bases to trimming and J lost 5 bases, with 4 bases between them. CDR3 length: 11 residues. This CDR3 is CASSMVTEAFF. The CDR3 DNA reads TGTGCCAGTAGTATGGTGACTGAAGCTTTCTTT.

This clone was counted a single time. The chain links TRBV6-4 to TRBJ2-3; 11 bases map to TRBD2. V gave up 0 bases and J gave up 4 bases; unmatched junction bases: 0. The CDR3 runs to 15 residues. Per germline, CDR1 MRHNA and CDR2 SNTAGT. The DNA for the CDR3 is TGTGCCAGCAGTGACTCTAGCGGGGGGGCAGATACGCAGTATTTT. It translates to CASSDSSGGADTQYF.

The genes are TRBV6-1 and TRBJ2-7; D may be TRBD1 (5 bases). Per germline, CDR1 MNHNS and CDR2 SASEGT. V was shortened by 2 bases and J by 5 bases, with 16 bases between the two germline ends. This CDR3 is 15 amino acids long. The CDR3: CASSERQGDLDEQYF. CDR3 coding DNA: TGTGCCAGCAGTGAACGGCAGGGTGATCTCGACGAGCAGTACTTC.

The chain recombines TRBV3-1 (or the pseudogene TRBV3-2) with TRBJ1-1; D is ambiguous. CDR3 length: 13 residues. CDR1 is LGHDT, CDR2 YNNKEL, per germline (reference sequence). V lost 1 base and J 3 bases, leaving 6 bases between the germline ends. The CDR3 loop is CASSQGLDTEAFF. CDR3 bases: TGTGCCAGCAGCCAAGGGTTAGACACTGAAGCTTTCTTT.